A selection of T cell receptor beta chains follows, all from one sample in a study of T cells in Graves' hyperthyroidism and ophthalmopathy. TCRdb redid the calling of the multiplex PCR reads with MiXCR, one entry per CDR3 protein. The table shows under 350,000 distinct CDR3 sequences, with around a sixth occurring only once. Material: blood. The receptor set was obtained from a woman in her fifties or sixties with Graves' hyperthyroidism. The CDR3 runs from the conserved cysteine through the conserved F or W. The order of the fields is V gene, J gene, D gene, clone size, CDR3 protein, CDR3 DNA. The D gene is left open where the match is weak. Size is stated for part of the rows, as once, few or many counts, or as a class when the clone is expanded.

TRBV5-1	TRBJ1-5	-	few	CASRRDPGVNQPQHF	TGCGCCAGTCGCCGGGATCCTGGCGTCAATCAGCCCCAGCATTTT
TRBV6-9	TRBJ1-1	TRBD1	-	CASSYAGQVPEAFF	TGTGCCAGCAGTTATGCAGGACAGGTTCCTGAAGCTTTCTTT
TRBV7-8	TRBJ1-1	-	many	CASSPAGATEAFF	TGTGCCAGCAGCCCAGCAGGGGCCACTGAAGCTTTCTTT
TRBV7-3	TRBJ1-1	-	many	CASSLSEGLEAFF	TGTGCCAGCAGCTTATCTGAGGGCCTTGAAGCTTTCTTT
TRBV6-1	TRBJ2-5	TRBD1	few	CASSEMWTGGGETQYF	TGTGCCAGCAGTGAAATGTGGACAGGGGGCGGAGAGACCCAGTACTTC
TRBV5-1	TRBJ1-6	-	many	CASSLSYHSNSPLHF	TGCGCCAGCAGCTTGAGTTATCACAGTAATTCACCCCTCCACTTT
TRBV11-1	TRBJ2-5	-	few	CASSLEHGKETQYF	TGTGCCAGCAGCTTGGAACACGGGAAAGAGACCCAGTACTTC
TRBV28	TRBJ2-5	TRBD2	-	CASGGVLGEAGEQETQYF	TGTGCCAGCGGCGGGGTCTTGGGAGAAGCGGGGGAGCAAGAGACCCAGTACTTC
TRBV6-1	TRBJ2-7	-	-	CASSEATWDGTYEQYF	TGTGCCAGCAGTGAAGCGACTTGGGACGGGACCTACGAGCAGTACTTC
TRBV20-1	TRBJ2-7	TRBD2	many	CSARVGGRAYEQYF	TGCAGTGCTAGAGTGGGTGGGAGGGCCTACGAGCAGTACTTC
TRBV30	TRBJ1-2	-	-	CAWEWAYGYTF	TGTGCCTGGGAGTGGGCCTATGGCTACACCTTC
TRBV9	TRBJ1-3	-	-	CASSVGWGSGNTIYF	TGTGCCAGCAGCGTAGGGTGGGGCTCTGGAAACACCATATATTTT
TRBV4-2	TRBJ2-3	-	few	CASSQDRASSDTQYF	TGTGCCAGCAGCCAAGATCGGGCTAGCAGCGATACGCAGTATTTT
TRBV4-1	TRBJ2-3	-	-	CASSQGPTAGTDTQYF	TGCGCCAGCAGCCAAGGACCAACAGCCGGCACAGATACGCAGTATTTT
TRBV12-3/TRBV12-4	TRBJ2-3	TRBD2	many	CASSFRTSGTDTQYF	TGTGCCAGCAGTTTCAGGACTAGCGGGACAGATACGCAGTATTTT
TRBV20-1	TRBJ2-1	-	many	CSADPPIGGSNEQFF	TGCAGTGCTGACCCTCCAATCGGTGGTAGCAATGAGCAGTTCTTC
TRBV2	TRBJ1-5	-	-	CASSEARTVGQPQHF	TGTGCCAGCAGTGAAGCGCGGACAGTCGGTCAGCCCCAGCATTTT
TRBV12-3/TRBV12-4	TRBJ1-1	TRBD1	many	CASSPPRGDTEAFF	TGTGCCAGCAGTCCCCCCAGGGGGGACACTGAAGCTTTCTTT
TRBV27	TRBJ2-3	TRBD2	many	CAIGSGSSTDTQYF	TGTGCCATCGGTAGCGGGAGTAGCACAGATACGCAGTATTTT
TRBV19	TRBJ2-1	TRBD2	few	CASIPGLGGEQFF	TGTGCCAGTATCCCGGGACTAGGGGGTGAGCAGTTCTTC
TRBV6-2/TRBV6-3	TRBJ2-1	TRBD1	-	CASQTGTGNNEQFF	TGTGCCAGTCAGACCGGGACAGGGAACAATGAGCAGTTCTTC
TRBV27	TRBJ2-3	-	many	CASSLYYSSTDTQYF	TGTGCCAGCAGTTTGTACTACTCTAGCACAGATACGCAGTATTTT
TRBV20-1	TRBJ2-5	TRBD2	many	CSARAGGPSETQYF	TGCAGTGCTAGAGCGGGAGGGCCCTCCGAGACCCAGTACTTC
TRBV5-1	TRBJ2-5	-	few	CASSLEQGGQETQYF	TGCGCCAGCAGCTTGGAACAGGGCGGTCAAGAGACCCAGTACTTC
TRBV28	TRBJ1-2	-	-	CASSSTAGSPTF	TGTGCCAGCAGTTCAACCGCCGGGTCCCCCACCTTC
TRBV27	TRBJ1-2	TRBD1	-	CASSPGQGIYYGYTF	TGTGCCAGCAGTCCGGGACAGGGGATCTACTATGGCTACACCTTC
TRBV20-1	TRBJ2-4	TRBD1	many	CSARDDRENIQYF	TGCAGTGCTAGAGATGACAGGGAAAACATTCAGTACTTC
TRBV27	TRBJ1-2	-	few	CASSFRANYGYTF	TGTGCCAGCAGTTTCCGCGCTAACTATGGCTACACCTTC
TRBV12-3/TRBV12-4	TRBJ1-1	-	many	CASSRVGLNTEAFF	TGTGCCAGCAGCCGCGTAGGTTTGAACACTGAAGCTTTCTTT
TRBV5-5	TRBJ1-1	TRBD1	-	CASSLRDRGARDTEAFF	TGTGCCAGCAGCCTGCGGGACAGGGGAGCCCGGGACACTGAAGCTTTCTTT
TRBV5-6	TRBJ2-3	-	-	CASSSVAGSLPFEDTQYF	TGTGCCAGCAGCTCTGTGGCGGGGAGCCTACCATTTGAGGATACGCAGTATTTT
TRBV27	TRBJ2-5	-	-	CASSWRVGGAQYF	TGTGCCAGCAGTTGGAGGGTAGGGGGAGCACAGTACTTC
TRBV20-1	TRBJ1-2	-	few	CSAWTGGVSYGYTF	TGCAGTGCGTGGACGGGTGGGGTTAGCTATGGCTACACCTTC
TRBV11-2	TRBJ2-5	-	-	CASRPPHETQYF	TGTGCCAGCAGACCCCCCCATGAGACCCAGTACTTC
TRBV15	TRBJ2-5	-	-	CATSRGRYQETQYF	TGTGCCACCAGCAGAGGTCGGTACCAAGAGACCCAGTACTTC
TRBV7-9	TRBJ1-2	-	-	CASSLEQAPGYTF	TGTGCCAGCAGCTTAGAACAGGCTCCCGGCTACACCTTC
TRBV19	TRBJ1-2	TRBD1	-	CASERKARGIPNYGYTF	TGTGCCAGTGAAAGAAAGGCCAGGGGGATACCTAACTATGGCTACACCTTC
TRBV7-9	TRBJ1-1	-	-	CASSFSLTGTEAFF	TGTGCCAGCAGCTTTAGCCTGACGGGCACTGAAGCTTTCTTT
TRBV12-3/TRBV12-4	TRBJ1-1	-	many	CASSLLRDASAFF	TGTGCCAGCAGTCTTCTTAGGGACGCGAGCGCTTTCTTT
TRBV6-1	TRBJ1-1	-	many	CASSGRQALDTEAFF	TGTGCCAGCAGTGGACGGCAGGCCTTGGACACTGAAGCTTTCTTT
TRBV5-1	TRBJ1-6	-	-	CASSQQGERTLHF	TGCGCCAGCAGCCAGCAAGGGGAGAGAACCCTCCACTTT
TRBV5-1	TRBJ2-7	-	many	CASSLPGNVYEQYF	TGCGCCAGCAGCTTGCCGGGGAACGTCTACGAGCAGTACTTC
TRBV7-9	TRBJ2-3	TRBD2	-	CASSSGTSGVAEYF	TGTGCCAGCAGCTCCGGGACTAGCGGGGTCGCCGAGTATTTT
TRBV9	TRBJ2-1	TRBD1	many	CASSGGQGYNEQFF	TGTGCCAGCAGCGGGGGACAGGGGTACAATGAGCAGTTCTTC
TRBV7-9	TRBJ2-2	-	-	CASSFSSGTGELFF	TGTGCCAGCAGCTTTTCTTCGGGGACCGGGGAGCTGTTTTTT
TRBV11-2	TRBJ2-7	-	-	CASSGQQNSYEQYF	TGTGCCAGCAGCGGCCAGCAAAACTCCTACGAGCAGTACTTC
TRBV28	TRBJ2-1	-	many	CASRQGQYNEQFF	TGTGCCAGCAGACAGGGACAATACAATGAGCAGTTCTTC
TRBV5-5	TRBJ2-7	TRBD2	-	CASSPDPGGTWEQYF	TGTGCCAGCAGCCCGGACCCGGGAGGTACGTGGGAGCAGTACTTC
TRBV15	TRBJ2-1	TRBD2	few	CATSRGLAGGLNEQFF	TGTGCCACCAGCAGGGGACTAGCGGGGGGGCTTAATGAGCAGTTCTTC
TRBV3-1	TRBJ1-6	-	few	CASSDVGAGAPLHF	TGTGCCAGCAGCGACGTCGGGGCAGGGGCACCCCTCCACTTT
TRBV19	TRBJ2-1	TRBD2	-	CASSMAGEAYNEQFF	TGTGCCAGTAGTATGGCGGGAGAGGCCTACAATGAGCAGTTCTTC
TRBV12-3/TRBV12-4	TRBJ1-1	-	-	CASRPGGGGLGNTEAFF	TGTGCCAGCAGACCCGGGGGCGGGGGATTGGGGAACACTGAAGCTTTCTTT
TRBV3-1	TRBJ2-3	TRBD2	many	CASSQTSLDTQYF	TGTGCCAGCAGCCAGACTAGCTTGGATACGCAGTATTTT